The 13 T cell receptor beta chains reported below all come from one sample, sequenced in a study of blood T cell repertoires in COVID-19. Sequenced by immunoSEQ multiplex PCR; TCRdb stores in-frame clones only, minus some. The data hold around 81,000 clones, with roughly 87% observed a single time. Sequencing was done on a sample of peripheral blood. Every receptor here comes from a man aged 65 to 85 with acute or convalescent COVID-19.

The chain couples TRBV21-1 to TRBJ1-2; TRBD1 is taken as the D call from the table, unchecked against the DNA. TRBV21-1 is listed as a pseudogene. This CDR3 is 13 amino acids long. CDR3 in DNA: TGTGCCAGCCGCGGGACAGTTAACTATGGCTACACCTTC. This encodes CASRGTVNYGYTF.

This clone was counted a few times. The chain is built from TRBV3-1 (or the pseudogene TRBV3-2) and TRBJ1-2; no clear D. The length of the CDR3 is 12 residues. Per the germline V gene, CDR1 is LGHDT and CDR2 is YNNKEL (reference sequence). Trimming removed 4 bases at V and 4 bases at J, with 7 bases between. CDR3 sequence: CASSPAGYGYTF. CDR3 nucleotides: TGTGCCAGCAGCCCCGCAGGCTATGGCTACACCTTC.

This chain connects TRBV6-6 to TRBJ2-5; D is perhaps TRBD1 (6 bases). In germline, CDR1 is MNHNY, CDR2 SVGAGI (reference sequence). The CDR3 length is 15 residues. V was shortened by 6 bases and J by 1 base, with 15 bases between the two germline ends. CDR3 sequence (DNA): TGTGCCAGCAGGACGCGACAGGTCCGCCAAGAGACCCAGTACTTC. This gives the protein CASRTRQVRQETQYF.

This rearrangement joins TRBV28 to TRBJ2-7, with 7 bases lining up with TRBD2. The CDR3 is 15 amino acids. Per germline, CDR1 MDHEN and CDR2 SYDVKM. V lost 5 bases, J lost 0 bases, and 7 bases stayed unmatched. CDR3 amino acids: CASSPGVAGSYEQYF. In DNA, the CDR3 is TGTGCCAGCAGTCCCGGTGTAGCGGGCTCCTACGAGCAGTACTTC.

The chain joins TRBV4-3 to TRBJ1-1; D remains ambiguous. The CDR3 runs to 13 residues. Per germline, CDR1 LGHNA and CDR2 YSLEER. Between the trimmed V and J ends, which lost 0 bases and 1 base, there was a span of 3 bases. CDR3 loop: CASSQDRNTEAFF. In nucleotides, the CDR3 is TGCGCCAGCAGCCAAGACAGGAACACTGAAGCTTTCTTT.

The chain recombines TRBV6-6 with TRBJ2-7, with D tentatively TRBD1 (5 bases). This CDR3 is built from 12 residues. The germline CDR1 and CDR2 sequences are MNHNY and SVGAGI (reference sequence). V gave up 0 bases and J gave up 6 bases, with 6 bases separating them. CDR3 in amino acids: CASSYSGVEQYF. The CDR3, as DNA: TGTGCCAGCAGTTACTCAGGGGTCGAGCAGTACTTC.

The chain has TRBV5-1 and TRBJ2-6; D remains unclear. Trimming pared 1 base from V and 0 bases from J, leaving 11 bases between. The CDR3 loop spans 17 amino acids. The germline V gene has CDR1 SGHRS and CDR2 YFSETQ. CDR3 region: CASSLRGLTSGANVLTF. For the CDR3, the DNA is TGCGCCAGCAGCTTGAGAGGTCTCACCTCTGGGGCCAACGTCCTGACTTTC.

V gene TRBV28 combines with J gene TRBJ2-7, with D possibly TRBD1 on 5 matching bases. Trimming took off 8 bases at V and 7 bases at J, with 21 bases between the two ends. This CDR3 is built from 14 residues. The germline gives CDR1 MDHEN, CDR2 SYDVKM. The CDR3 nucleotides are TGTGCCAGCCGTCGTCCGCAGGGTAGATGGGAGCAGTACTTC. Translated: CASRRPQGRWEQYF.

The chain employs TRBV4-3 and TRBJ1-4; D is possibly TRBD1 (5 bases). This CDR3 comprises 14 residues. V was clipped by 0 bases and J by 8 bases, with 10 bases between them. Germline CDR1 LGHNA, CDR2 YSLEER. CDR3 amino acids: CASSQDSRGEKLFF. DNA for the CDR3: TGCGCCAGCAGCCAAGATTCCCGGGGGGAAAAACTGTTTTTT.

The gene calls are TRBV6-5 and TRBJ2-7; 9 bases agree with TRBD2. With 0 bases clipped from V and 4 bases from J, the junction kept 4 bases outside the gene matches. Germline CDR1 and CDR2: MNHEY and SVGAGI. This CDR3 contains 15 residues. CDR3 residues: CASSYSLAGRYEQYF. Here the CDR3 DNA reads TGTGCCAGCAGTTACTCACTAGCGGGCAGGTACGAGCAGTACTTC.

V and J are TRBV19 and TRBJ1-5; TRBD1 matches 9 bases. Per the germline V gene, CDR1 is LNHDA and CDR2 is SQIVND (reference sequence). The CDR3 contains 15 residues. Unmatched junction bases numbered 10, after V lost 6 bases and J lost 7 bases. CDR3 region: CASSPGQGRGQPQHF. The CDR3 DNA reads as TGTGCCAGTAGCCCGGGACAGGGTCGAGGCCAGCCCCAGCATTTT.

This chain joins TRBV5-6 and TRBJ2-7, with D hard to call. Trimming pared 0 bases from V and 3 bases from J, leaving 7 bases between. The CDR3 totals 13 residues. Per the germline V gene, CDR1 is SGHDT and CDR2 is YYEEEE. DNA of the CDR3: TGTGCCAGCAGCTTGGGACAAGTCTACGAGCAGTACTTC. This translates into CASSLGQVYEQYF.

The chain links TRBV6-5 to TRBJ1-2; a possible D gene is TRBD1 (5 bases). Germline V CDR1 and CDR2: MNHEY, SVGAGI. This CDR3 has 14 residues. V dropped 6 bases and J dropped 3 bases, with 14 bases sitting between them. CDR3 region: CASRSPTGYYGYTF. In nucleotides, the CDR3 is TGTGCCAGCAGATCCCCAACAGGATACTATGGCTACACCTTC.